The clone carrying this T cell receptor (beta chain) was picked up a small number of times. A sample-barcoded 5' primer and a J-beta primer mix were used in a second PCR of about 6 to 12 cycles. TCRdb passed the 5' RACE reads through MiXCR, listing each CDR3 protein once. The sample contains approximately 670,000 distinct CDR3 sequences, roughly two fifths of which appear only once. The entry originates in a study of blood T cells in healthy people across ages. Study-level background: Capture by template switching was about one barcoded beta molecule per two T cells.

This CDR3 region has 14 residues. Trimming left V 5 bases short and J 4 bases short, with 11 bases between. The germline V gene has CDR1 SGHTA and CDR2 FQGTGA. The chain couples TRBV7-3 to TRBJ2-2, with D perhaps assigned TRBD1 or TRBD2 (5 bases each). The sequence was collected from a man older than 75 in good health. The sample consisted of blood. The CDR3 spells CASSRDGGTGELFF. As DNA, the CDR3 is TGTGCCAGCAGCCGGGACGGTGGCACCGGGGAGCTGTTTTTT.